This T cell receptor (beta chain) was retrieved from a study of blood T cell repertoires in COVID-19. In the study overall: Specimens from acute and convalescent COVID-19 originated in the United States, Italy and Spain. T cells, B-cell-depleted T cells, or PBMCs supplied cDNA or gDNA.

The V gene's germline CDR1 is SGHTA and CDR2 FQGNSA. V lost 1 base to trimming and J lost 2 bases, with 21 bases between them. CDR3 length: 18 residues. Study processing details: Amplified reference gene primers provided the basis for estimating nucleated cell counts. Assay used: immunoSEQ multiplex PCR; TCRdb lists only in-frame clones, some missing. Clone size and the V and J calls come from that table; the DNA yielded D and trimming. The sample has tens of thousands of clones, 76% seen once. The receptor's source is a woman aged 50 to 60 with active or convalescent COVID-19. The J gene is TRBJ2-7, the V gene TRBV7-2; possibly TRBD2 for D (5 bases). The specimen sequenced was peripheral blood. The DNA for the CDR3 is TGTGCCAGCAGCTTAGGGGGTCTCGGGGTAAGAGGCCCCTACGAGCAGTACTTC. It yields the protein CASSLGGLGVRGPYEQYF.